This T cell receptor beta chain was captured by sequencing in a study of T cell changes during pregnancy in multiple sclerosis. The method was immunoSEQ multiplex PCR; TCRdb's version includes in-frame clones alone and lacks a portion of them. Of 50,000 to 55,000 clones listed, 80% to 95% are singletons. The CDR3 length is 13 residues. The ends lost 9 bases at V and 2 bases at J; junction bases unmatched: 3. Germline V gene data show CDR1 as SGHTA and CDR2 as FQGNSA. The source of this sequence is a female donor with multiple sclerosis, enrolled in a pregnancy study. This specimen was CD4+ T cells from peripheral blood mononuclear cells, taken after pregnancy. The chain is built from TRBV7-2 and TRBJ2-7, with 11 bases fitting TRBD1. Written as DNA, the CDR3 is TGTGCCAGTGCGGACAGGGGGCCCTACGAGCAGTACTTC. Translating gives CASADRGPYEQYF.